One T cell receptor beta chain is described in this entry. The CDR3 contains 13 residues. V was pared by 10 bases and J by 2 bases, with 15 bases between. The germline V gene has CDR1 MNHEY and CDR2 SVGAGI. The data are from a study of blood T cell repertoires in COVID-19. Study in general: COVID-19 samples, acute and convalescent, were from the United States, Italy and Spain. The analysed material was cDNA or gDNA that came from T cells, B-cell-depleted T cells, or PBMCs.

Original processing notes: Amplified reference gene primers provided the basis for estimating nucleated cell counts. Clones were sequenced by immunoSEQ multiplex PCR, and TCRdb holds only the in-frame ones, with some missing. V and J calls plus clone size are reproduced from that table; the DNA served to infer D and trimming. The repertoire holds fewer than 75,000 clones, with nearly 80% as singletons. This rearrangement joins TRBV6-5 to TRBJ2-7; weak D call: TRBD1 (6 bases). Material: peripheral blood. This TCR came from a woman aged 60-75 years with acute or convalescent COVID-19. The DNA for the CDR3 is TGTGCCACCTCGGACAGTTTACCCTACGAGCAGTACTTC. Translation gives CATSDSLPYEQYF.